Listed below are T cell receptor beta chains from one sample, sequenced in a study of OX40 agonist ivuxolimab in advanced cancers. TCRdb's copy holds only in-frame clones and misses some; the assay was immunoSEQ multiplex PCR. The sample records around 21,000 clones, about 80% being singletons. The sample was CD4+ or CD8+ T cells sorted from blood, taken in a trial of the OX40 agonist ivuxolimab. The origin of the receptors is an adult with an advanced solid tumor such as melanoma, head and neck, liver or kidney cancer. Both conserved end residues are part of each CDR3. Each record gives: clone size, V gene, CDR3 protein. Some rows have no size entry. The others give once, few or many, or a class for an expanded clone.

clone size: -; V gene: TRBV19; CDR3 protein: CASRGEMNTEAFF
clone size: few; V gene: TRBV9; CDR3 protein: CASSVDGRPYNEQFF
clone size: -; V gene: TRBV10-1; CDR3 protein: CASSDVDGNEQFF
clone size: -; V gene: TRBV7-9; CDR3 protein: CASSAGTERLGAFF
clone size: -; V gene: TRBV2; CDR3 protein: CASSGSYEQYF
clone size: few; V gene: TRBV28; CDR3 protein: CASSFAASAEVSYEQYF
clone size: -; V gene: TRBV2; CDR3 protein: CACVTFYGYTF
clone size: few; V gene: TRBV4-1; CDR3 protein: CASSSAGLHSNQPQHF
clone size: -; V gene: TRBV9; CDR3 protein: CASSVEGGSYNEQFF
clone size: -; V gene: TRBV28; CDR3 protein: CASSLWTGRNQETQYF
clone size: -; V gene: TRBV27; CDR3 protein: CASTLTGTLANYGYTF
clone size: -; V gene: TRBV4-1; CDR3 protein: CASSQGTGGHEQYF
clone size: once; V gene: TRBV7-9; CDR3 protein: CASSFVRDRAITGELFF
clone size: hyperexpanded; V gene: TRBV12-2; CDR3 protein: CASRLGSVVQETQYF
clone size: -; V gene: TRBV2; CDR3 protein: CASSLLAKNIQYF
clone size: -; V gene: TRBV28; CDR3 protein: CASSFNQPQHF
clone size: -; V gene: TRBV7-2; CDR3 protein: CASSLVGGSNQPQHF
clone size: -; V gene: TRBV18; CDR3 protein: CASSPPDRGEGYTF
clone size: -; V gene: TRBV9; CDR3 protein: CASSGRTSDYNEQFF
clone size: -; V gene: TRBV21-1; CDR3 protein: CASSIPSYEQYF
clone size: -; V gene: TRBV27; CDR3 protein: CASSLSGQRPYEQYF
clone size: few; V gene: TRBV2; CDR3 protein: CASSEGGGGLETQYF
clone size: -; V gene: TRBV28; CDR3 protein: CASSLAYEQYF
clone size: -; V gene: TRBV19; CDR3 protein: CASSIEGGNQPQHF
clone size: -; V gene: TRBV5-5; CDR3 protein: CASSHGLAGGPTDTQYF
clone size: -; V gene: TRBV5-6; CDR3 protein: CASSYSTDTQYF
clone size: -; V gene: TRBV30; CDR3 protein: CAWSPGYGYTF
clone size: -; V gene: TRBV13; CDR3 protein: CASSQGQGTTNTEAFF
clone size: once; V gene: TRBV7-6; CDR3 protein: CASSLVRWGEQFF
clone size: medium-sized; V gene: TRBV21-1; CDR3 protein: CASSKTTKNHEAFF
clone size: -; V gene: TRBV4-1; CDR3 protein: CASSLQPGREGRNEQFF
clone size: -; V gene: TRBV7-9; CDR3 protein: CASSLKVSNGYTF
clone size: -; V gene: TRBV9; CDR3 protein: CASSPFGVVDEQYF
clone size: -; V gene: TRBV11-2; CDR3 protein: CASSLGTRSEAFF
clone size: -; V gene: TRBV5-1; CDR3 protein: CASSLGLQGRGNTEAFF
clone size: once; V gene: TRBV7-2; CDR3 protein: CASSSWGGLTDTQYF
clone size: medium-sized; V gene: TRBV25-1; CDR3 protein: CASSELNVVGGLDEQFF